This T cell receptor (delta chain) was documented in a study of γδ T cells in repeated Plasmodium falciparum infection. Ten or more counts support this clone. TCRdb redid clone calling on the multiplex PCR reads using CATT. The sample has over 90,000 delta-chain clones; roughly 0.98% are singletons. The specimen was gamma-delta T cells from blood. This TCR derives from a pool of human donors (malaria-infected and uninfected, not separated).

CDR3 protein: CALWRTGLYTDKLIF. The CDR3 nucleotides read TGTGCTCTCTGGCGGACTGGGCTATACACCGATAAACTCATCTTT. This chain joins TRDV1 and TRDJ1, with D possibly being TRDD3 (6 bases). This CDR3 comprises 15 residues. Germline CDR1 is TSWWSYY and CDR2 is QGS. V lost 9 bases to trimming and J lost 0 bases, with 17 bases between them.